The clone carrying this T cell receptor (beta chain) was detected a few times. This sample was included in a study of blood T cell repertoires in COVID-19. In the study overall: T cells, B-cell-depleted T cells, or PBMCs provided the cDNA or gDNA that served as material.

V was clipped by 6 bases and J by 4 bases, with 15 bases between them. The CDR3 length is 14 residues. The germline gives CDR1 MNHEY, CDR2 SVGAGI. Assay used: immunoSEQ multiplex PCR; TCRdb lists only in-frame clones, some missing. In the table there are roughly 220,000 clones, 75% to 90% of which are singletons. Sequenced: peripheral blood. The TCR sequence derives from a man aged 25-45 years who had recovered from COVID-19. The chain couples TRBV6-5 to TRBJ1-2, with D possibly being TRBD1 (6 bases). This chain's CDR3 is CASSTARTAYGYTF. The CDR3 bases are TGTGCCAGCAGCACTGCCCGGACAGCCTATGGCTACACCTTC.